Reported below is one TCR beta chain. Its recognized antigen is unknown. No quality values exist for individual bases; no much larger clone is one base distant. V drops 0 bases and J drops 5 bases, leaving 17 bases in between. From the germline V gene, CDR1 is SGHRS and CDR2 is YFSETQ. The CDR3 runs 16 residues from the cysteine to the phenylalanine. This entry keeps only the CDR3 DNA: 48 bases, framed from base 1. The sample belongs to a study of control samples from healthy donors and cancer patients (dated by TCRdb to 2020 to 2022). Library creation used the immunoSEQ multiplex PCR assay. In TCRdb, the immuneACCESS table is reduced to in-frame sequences with V and J assigned. These tables do not hold every clone; where another copy was compared, an unresolved V gene accounts for under half, and the others remain unexplained. The sample table holds tens of thousands of clones, of which 85% to 90% were seen once. The ten biggest clones cover under 10% of the sample.

The V gene is TRBV5-1 and the J gene is TRBJ2-5, with the D gene possibly TRBD1 or TRBD2, each one fitting 5 bases. This sequence originates from a woman aged 45 to 65 with colorectal cancer. The source material was PBMCs. The CDR3 protein is CASSLGVAGTGETQYF. The DNA reads as follows: TGCGCCAGCAGCTTGGGGGTTGCAGGGACCGGGGAGACCCAGTACTTC.